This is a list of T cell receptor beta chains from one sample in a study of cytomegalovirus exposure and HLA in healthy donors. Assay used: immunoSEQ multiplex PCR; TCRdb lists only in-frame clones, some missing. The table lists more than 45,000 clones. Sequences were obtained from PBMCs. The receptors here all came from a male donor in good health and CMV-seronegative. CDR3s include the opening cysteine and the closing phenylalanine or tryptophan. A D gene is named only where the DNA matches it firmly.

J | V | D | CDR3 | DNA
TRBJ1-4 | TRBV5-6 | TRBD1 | CASSTGQGLNEKLFF | TGTGCCAGCAGCACCGGACAGGGCCTTAATGAAAAACTGTTTTTT
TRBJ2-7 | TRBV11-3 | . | CASSLSVNYEQYF | TGTGCCAGCAGCCTGTCGGTGAACTACGAGCAGTACTTC
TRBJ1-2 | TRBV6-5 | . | CASSYSRQQNSYGYTF | TGTGCCAGCAGTTACTCCCGACAGCAAAACTCCTATGGCTACACCTTC
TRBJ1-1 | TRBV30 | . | CALRRENTEAFF | TGTGCCTTACGGCGGGAGAACACTGAAGCTTTCTTT
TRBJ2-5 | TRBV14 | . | CASSRLGAKQETQYF | TGTGCCAGCAGCCGATTAGGGGCGAAGCAAGAGACCCAGTACTTC
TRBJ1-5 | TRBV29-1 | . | CSVVSGNSNQPQHF | TGCAGCGTTGTCTCGGGGAACAGCAATCAGCCCCAGCATTTT
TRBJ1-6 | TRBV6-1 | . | CASSEAPGRGRSSYNSPLHF | TGTGCCAGCAGTGAAGCCCCCGGGAGAGGCCGTAGCTCCTATAATTCACCCCTCCACTTT
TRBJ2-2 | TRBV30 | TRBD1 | CAWTPDRVNTGELFF | TGTGCCTGGACCCCAGACAGGGTCAACACCGGGGAGCTGTTTTTT
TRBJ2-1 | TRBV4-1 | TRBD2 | CASSQGGGRGGYNEQFF | TGCGCCAGCAGCCAAGGCGGCGGGAGGGGGGGATACAATGAGCAGTTCTTC
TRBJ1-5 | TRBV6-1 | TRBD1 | CASSKDRGNQPQHF | TGTGCCAGCAGCAAGGACAGGGGCAATCAGCCCCAGCATTTT
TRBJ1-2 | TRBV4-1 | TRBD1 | CASSLPGGNGYTF | TGCGCCAGCAGCCTCCCAGGGGGGAACGGCTACACCTTC
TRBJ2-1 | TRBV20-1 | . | CSAPDNEQFF | TGCAGTGCTCCCGACAATGAGCAGTTCTTC
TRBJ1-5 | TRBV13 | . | CASSRGGAYQPQHF | TGTGCCAGCAGCCGAGGAGGGGCCTATCAGCCCCAGCATTTT
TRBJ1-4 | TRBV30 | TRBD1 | CAWSTGGKVEKLFF | TGTGCCTGGAGTACAGGGGGAAAGGTTGAAAAACTGTTTTTT
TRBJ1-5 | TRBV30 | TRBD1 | CAWSGTGFNQPQHF | TGTGCCTGGAGTGGGACAGGGTTCAATCAGCCCCAGCATTTT
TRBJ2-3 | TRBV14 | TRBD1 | CASSPGTASTDTQYF | TGTGCCAGCAGCCCCGGGACAGCTAGCACAGATACGCAGTATTTT
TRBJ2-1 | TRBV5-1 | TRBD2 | CASSLMSSGGNEQFF | TGCGCCAGCAGCTTGATGTCTAGCGGGGGGAATGAGCAGTTCTTC
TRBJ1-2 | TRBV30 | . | CAWSASRGGGGYTF | TGTGCCTGGAGTGCGTCGAGGGGAGGCGGAGGCTACACCTTC
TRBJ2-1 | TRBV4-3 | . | CASSLEELASNEQFF | TGCGCCAGCAGCTTAGAGGAACTAGCTTCCAATGAGCAGTTCTTC
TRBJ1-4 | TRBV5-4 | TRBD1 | CASSQTGVGNEKLFF | TGTGCCAGCAGCCAGACAGGGGTGGGAAATGAAAAACTGTTTTTT
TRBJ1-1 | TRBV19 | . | CASSIGVTEAFF | TGTGCCAGTAGTATCGGGGTCACTGAAGCTTTCTTT
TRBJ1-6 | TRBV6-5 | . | CASSYSGGRNSPLHF | TGTGCCAGCAGTTACTCAGGGGGTCGGAATTCACCCCTCCACTTT
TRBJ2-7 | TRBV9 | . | CASSVGGVPYEQYF | TGTGCCAGCAGCGTAGGGGGGGTCCCCTACGAGCAGTACTTC
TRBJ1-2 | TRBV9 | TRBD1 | CASSVSPGQGAKRGYTF | TGTGCCAGCAGCGTGAGTCCGGGACAGGGGGCCAAAAGGGGCTACACCTTC
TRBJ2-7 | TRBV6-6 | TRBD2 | CASRRGTRSYEQYF | TGTGCCAGCAGACGGGGGACTAGGTCTTACGAGCAGTACTTC
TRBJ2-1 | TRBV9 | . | CASSVDRIGDNEQFF | TGTGCCAGCAGCGTAGACAGGATCGGCGACAATGAGCAGTTCTTC
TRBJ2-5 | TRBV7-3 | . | CASSSARGLQETQYF | TGTGCCAGCAGCTCGGCCAGGGGACTACAAGAGACCCAGTACTTC
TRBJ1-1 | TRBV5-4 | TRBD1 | CASSMAGTGILTTEAFF | TGTGCCAGCAGCATGGCGGGGACAGGGATCCTTACCACTGAAGCTTTCTTT
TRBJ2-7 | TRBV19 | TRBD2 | CASSIDPPASGYYEQYF | TGTGCCAGTAGTATAGATCCTCCGGCTAGCGGATATTACGAGCAGTACTTC
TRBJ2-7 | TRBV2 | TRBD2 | CASRWTSGASYEQYF | TGTGCCAGCAGGTGGACTAGCGGGGCCTCCTACGAGCAGTACTTC
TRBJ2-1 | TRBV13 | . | CASSRTESYNEQFF | TGTGCCAGCAGTCGGACAGAGTCCTACAATGAGCAGTTCTTC
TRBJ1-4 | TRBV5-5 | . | CASSTRQDNEKLFF | TGTGCCAGCAGCACAAGACAGGATAATGAAAAACTGTTTTTT
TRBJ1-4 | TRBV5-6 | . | CASSFVSGLPNEKLFF | TGTGCCAGCAGCTTCGTTTCAGGGTTACCAAATGAAAAACTGTTTTTT
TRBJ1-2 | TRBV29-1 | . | CSVRADDSRWGYTF | TGCAGCGTTCGGGCGGATGACAGCCGGTGGGGCTACACCTTC